This passage covers 25 T cell receptor beta chains from one sample sequenced in a study of regulatory T cells in long-lasting Graves disease (dated by TCRdb to the early 2020s). Libraries were built with multiplex PCR. The reads were generated on an Illumina HiSeq 4000. To build TCR beta libraries, CDR3 regions were amplified by Arm-PCR using iRepertoire HTBI primers. The public sequencing data were trimmed at Q25 with fastp and processed into clonotypes with MiXCR by TCRdb, which kept only in-frame beta chains. CDR3 protein sequences are deduplicated, and each keeps its most common genes and DNA. The sample profile shows 350,000 to 450,000 distinct CDR3 sequences; roughly a sixth of them were found once. Clones ranked in the top ten supply 25% to 30% of the sample. The time point label here, explained by the study, means: newly diagnosed GD, antithyroid drugs for less than 3 months. For both TCR sequencing and RNA sequencing, RNA was extracted from PBMCs using TRIzol.

The data were also submitted as part of a second study, on T cells in Graves' hyperthyroidism and ophthalmopathy.

Sequencing was performed on peripheral blood mononuclear cells (PBMCs), taken at new diagnosis, from a patient treated with antithyroid drugs. These receptor sequences come from a man in his forties with Graves disease. Donor details come from another sample of the same person, matched by shared clones.

This clonotype was observed at least ten times. The V and J genes are TRBV6-1 and TRBJ2-7, with 8 bases lining up with TRBD1. Germline V lookup: CDR1 MNHNS, CDR2 SASEGT. This CDR3 spans 14 amino acids. Trimming removed 8 bases from V and 3 bases from J; junction bases left unmatched: 9. The CDR3 loop is CASGHSTGDYEQYF. CDR3 DNA sequence: TGTGCCAGCGGCCACTCGACAGGGGACTACGAGCAGTACTTC.

The table lists this clonotype with many counts. The CDR3 nucleotides read TGTGCCACCAGCAGAGCCGTGCAGGGCCAGAATCAGCCCCAGCATTTT. It specifies CATSRAVQGQNQPQHF. This sequence joins TRBV15 and TRBJ1-5; D may be TRBD1 (5 bases). V was trimmed by 1 base and J by 4 bases, leaving 14 bases between them. CDR1 is LNHNV, CDR2 YYDKDF, per germline (reference sequence). CDR3 length: 16 residues.

V gene TRBV28 combines with J gene TRBJ1-3; D unclear. Germline loops: CDR1 MDHEN, CDR2 SYDVKM. Between the trimmed V and J ends, which lost 4 bases and 0 bases, there was a span of 10 bases. The CDR3 extends over 15 amino acids. CDR3 nucleotides: TGTGCCAGCAGTTCTTACTCCGGCTCTGGAAACACCATATATTTT. Translated, it gives CASSSYSGSGNTIYF.

This clonotype appeared many times. V and J are TRBV5-1 and TRBJ2-3, with D maybe TRBD1 (5 bases). Looked up from germline, CDR1 is SGHRS and CDR2 is YFSETQ. V lost 1 base and J 2 bases, leaving 11 bases between the germline ends. This CDR3 has 15 residues. CDR3 bases: TGCGCCAGCAGCTTGCCCCAGGGAAACACAGATACGCAGTATTTT. This codes for CASSLPQGNTDTQYF.

The sample holds many counts of this clonotype. The chain links TRBV6-1 to TRBJ2-5, with 8 bases fitting TRBD1. Germline V lookup: CDR1 MNHNS, CDR2 SASEGT. V was clipped by 5 bases and J by 0 bases; unmatched bases: 5. This CDR3 is 15 amino acids long. CDR3 in DNA: TGTGCCAGCAGTACAGGACAGGGAAACCAAGAGACCCAGTACTTC. Encoded protein: CASSTGQGNQETQYF.

This clonotype has just a few counts. J is TRBJ2-7 and V is TRBV15, with a tentative D call TRBD1 (5 bases). V shed 0 bases and J shed 6 bases, with 9 bases lying between them. The CDR3 has 13 residues. Germline values: CDR1 LNHNV, CDR2 YYDKDF (reference sequence). DNA of the CDR3: TGTGCCACCAGCAGAGATACCCAGGGCGAGCAGTACTTC. Its protein is CATSRDTQGEQYF.

This clonotype was seen at least ten times. The chain is built from TRBV28 and TRBJ2-7; D remains ambiguous. CDR1 is MDHEN, CDR2 SYDVKM, per germline. Deletions cut 1 base from V and 3 bases from J, with 1 base between. The CDR3 sequence is 11 residues long. CDR3 region: CASSLYYEQYF. In DNA, the CDR3 is TGTGCCAGCAGTTTATACTACGAGCAGTACTTC.

This clonotype was observed at least ten times. This chain connects TRBV27 to TRBJ1-6; D might be TRBD1 (6 bases). There are 15 residues in the CDR3. The V gene lost 6 bases and the J gene lost 6 bases, with 15 bases spanning the gap. Germline values: CDR1 MNHEY, CDR2 SMNVEV (reference sequence). CDR3 sequence reads: CASRSSTGSNSPLHF. The CDR3 nucleotides read TGTGCCAGCAGGTCTTCGACAGGATCTAATTCACCCCTCCACTTT.

Concerning this clonotype itself: This may come from a read error, since a much larger clone is one base off. The gene calls are TRBV11-3 and TRBJ2-3; D call uncertain. The germline CDR1 and CDR2 sequences are SGHNT and YENEEA. The CDR3 has 12 amino acids. The CDR3 spells CDSSQVVDTQYF. CDR3 bases: TGTGACAGCAGCCAGGTGGTAGATACGCAGTATTTT. The variable domain in full, with the rest retrieved from reference TRBV11-3 and TRBJ2-3, is EAGVVQSPRYKIIEKKQPVAFWCNPISGHNTLYWYLQNLGQGPELLIRYENEEAVDDSQLPKDRFSAERLKGVDSTLKIQPAELGDSAVYLCDSSQVVDTQYFGPGTRLTVL.

This clonotype was picked up many times. The chain couples TRBV20-1 to TRBJ1-1; 7 positions agree with TRBD1. Germline loops: CDR1 DFQATT, CDR2 SNEGSKA (reference sequence). J was trimmed by 5 bases and V by 3 bases; bases with no gene match: 9. The length of the CDR3 is 14 residues. CDR3 sequence (DNA): TGCAGTGCTAGCCCCCACAGGGGAGAGACTGAAGCTTTCTTT. Residues: CSASPHRGETEAFF.

There are many counts of this clonotype. The J gene is TRBJ2-7, the V gene TRBV28, with D tentatively TRBD1 or TRBD2 (5 bases each). Trimming took 7 bases from V and 6 from J, leaving 16 bases between them. Germline loops: CDR1 MDHEN, CDR2 SYDVKM. CDR3 length: 13 residues. The CDR3 here is CASKTGQLGEQYF. The CDR3 region has the DNA TGTGCCAGCAAAACGGGGCAGCTGGGCGAGCAGTACTTC.

At least ten counts were recorded for this clonotype. The J gene is TRBJ2-3, the V gene TRBV3-1, with TRBD2 matching 7 bases. The germline CDR1 and CDR2 sequences are LGHDT and YNNKEL (reference sequence). This CDR3 is built from 14 residues. J was trimmed by 2 bases and V by 2 bases; bases with no gene match: 1. DNA for the CDR3: TGTGCCAGCAGCCAAAGCGGGGTCACAGATACGCAGTATTTT. Amino acids: CASSQSGVTDTQYF.

This clonotype has at least ten counts. This chain uses TRBV28 with TRBJ2-6, with D unclear. The CDR3 is 20 amino acids. CDR1 and CDR2 from the germline V gene are MDHEN and SYDVKM. Trimming shortened V by 6 bases and J by 1 base, and 25 bases separated the two germline ends. Here the CDR3 reads CASSPTSLSGAPSGANVLTF. The CDR3 DNA follows: TGTGCCAGCAGCCCCACCTCCCTGTCAGGCGCCCCTTCTGGGGCCAACGTCCTGACTTTC.

This clonotype was recorded many times. The gene calls are TRBV7-8 and TRBJ2-1, with D hard to call. Germline CDR1 and CDR2: SGHVS and FQNEAQ. The length of the CDR3 is 14 residues. V lost 2 bases and J 10 bases, leaving 15 bases between the germline ends. The chain's CDR3 is CASSLNPPEGEQFF. Here the CDR3 DNA reads TGTGCCAGCAGCTTAAACCCACCGGAAGGGGAGCAGTTCTTC. The entire variable domain, with the rest obtained from reference TRBV7-8 and TRBJ2-1, is as follows: GAGVSQSPRYKVAKRGQDVALRCDPISGHVSLFWYQQALGQGPEFLTYFQNEAQLDKSGLPSDRFFAERPEGSVSTLKIQRTQQEDSAVYLCASSLNPPEGEQFFGPGTRLTVL.

The chain carries TRBV6-2 or TRBV6-3 and TRBJ1-2; tentative D call: TRBD1 (5 bases). V was pared by 2 bases and J by 5 bases, with 12 bases between. Looked up from germline, CDR1 is MNHEY and CDR2 is SVGEGT. This CDR3 has 14 residues. CDR3: CASSYVGTVYGYTF. The CDR3 nucleotides read TGTGCCAGCAGTTACGTCGGGACGGTGTATGGCTACACCTTC.

This clonotype came up once. Given a much more abundant clone one base away, this may be a read error. The chain links TRBV2 to TRBJ1-2; possibly TRBD1 for D (6 bases). Trimming cost V 5 bases and J 4 bases, with 14 bases left between them. Germline-derived CDR1 and CDR2 are SNHLY and FYNNEI. CDR3 length equals 14 residues. CDR3 nucleotide sequence: TGTGCCAGCAGTAACAGGGTGTTCCTCTATGGCTACACCTTC. Amino acid sequence: CASSNRVFLYGYTF.

The chain recombines TRBV19 with TRBJ2-2, with TRBD1 as a possible D gene (6 bases). Trimming pared 4 bases from V and 9 bases from J, leaving 18 bases between. CDR1 LNHDA and CDR2 SQIVND come from the germline V gene (reference sequence). The CDR3 totals 15 residues. The CDR3 DNA reads as TGTGCCAGTAGTAATCGGGACACCCGAGCGAGGGAGCTGTTTTTT. It specifies CASSNRDTRARELFF.

This clonotype was seen at least ten times. This sequence joins TRBV9 and TRBJ2-1, with 7 nucleotides matching TRBD2. Per the germline V gene, CDR1 is SGDLS and CDR2 is YYNGEE. V was pared by 4 bases and J by 9 bases, with 7 bases of the junction left unmatched. This CDR3 spans 13 amino acids. Here the CDR3 reads CASSWDYRTEQFF. The CDR3 DNA reads as TGTGCCAGCAGCTGGGACTACCGCACTGAGCAGTTCTTC.

This clonotype was seen many times. J is TRBJ2-5 and V is TRBV3-1; unclear D gene. Germline CDR1 reads LGHDT; CDR2 reads YNNKEL (reference sequence). This CDR3 is 12 amino acids long. V was trimmed by 8 bases and J by 5 bases, leaving 12 bases between them. CDR3 residues: CASGWGEETQYF. CDR3 bases: TGTGCCAGCGGCTGGGGTGAGGAGACCCAGTACTTC.

Ten or more counts support this clonotype. The V and J genes are TRBV9 and TRBJ1-1; TRBD1 aligns across 9 bases. J gave up 3 bases and V 6 bases, and 12 bases lay outside the gene matches. This CDR3 contains 16 residues. Germline V lookup: CDR1 SGDLS, CDR2 YYNGEE. The CDR3 is CASTVDRGNGYTEAFF. DNA for the CDR3: TGTGCCAGCACGGTCGACAGGGGGAATGGTTACACTGAAGCTTTCTTT.

This clonotype was observed a handful of times. This chain uses TRBV6-1 with TRBJ2-7; TRBD2 agrees at 11 bases. The CDR3 loop spans 15 amino acids. Germline V lookup: CDR1 MNHNS, CDR2 SASEGT. The junction had 5 bases not matched to a gene; V was cut back by 6 bases and J by 1 base. This CDR3 reads CASSLTSGASYEQYF. The CDR3 DNA follows: TGTGCCAGCAGCCTGACTAGCGGGGCTTCCTACGAGCAGTACTTC.

This chain joins TRBV12-3 or TRBV12-4 and TRBJ1-5, with D possibly matching TRBD1 (6 bases). Trimming stripped 6 bases from V and 2 bases from J, with 17 bases between. This CDR3 contains 16 residues. CDR3: CASRVGGGGGNQPQHF. The CDR3 DNA sequence: TGTGCCAGCAGAGTAGGGGGGGGCGGGGGCAATCAGCCCCAGCATTTT.

The table lists this clonotype with a few counts. J is TRBJ1-6 and V is TRBV7-9; possibly TRBD1 for D (5 bases). The CDR3 runs 16 residues. V was pared by 1 base and J by 10 bases, with 17 bases between. CDR1 is SEHNR, CDR2 FQNEAQ, per germline (reference sequence). The CDR3 DNA follows: TGTGCCAGCAGCTTAGGGGCCGAATGGGGGGTGTCACCCCTCCACTTT. It is translated as CASSLGAEWGVSPLHF.

V and J are TRBV6-2 or TRBV6-3 and TRBJ2-3, with 7 positions matching TRBD1. Germline lookup yields CDR1 MNHEY and CDR2 SVGEGT. There are 15 residues in the CDR3. V dropped 5 bases and J dropped 6; count of bases not matched to a gene: 11. Here the CDR3 DNA reads TGTGCCAGCAGTGCCGACAGGGTATCTTCCGATACGCAGTATTTT. This translates into CASSADRVSSDTQYF.

This clonotype showed up many times. The chain has TRBV6-7 and TRBJ2-5, with TRBD1 matching 12 bases. TRBV6-7 is classed as an ORF, of uncertain function. Losses at the gene ends were 0 bases for V and 2 bases for J; bases not matched to a gene: 7. The CDR3 has 18 residues. Here the CDR3 reads CASSYSPRDRGHQETQYF. The CDR3 region has the DNA TGTGCCAGCAGTTACTCGCCCAGGGACAGGGGGCATCAAGAGACCCAGTACTTC.